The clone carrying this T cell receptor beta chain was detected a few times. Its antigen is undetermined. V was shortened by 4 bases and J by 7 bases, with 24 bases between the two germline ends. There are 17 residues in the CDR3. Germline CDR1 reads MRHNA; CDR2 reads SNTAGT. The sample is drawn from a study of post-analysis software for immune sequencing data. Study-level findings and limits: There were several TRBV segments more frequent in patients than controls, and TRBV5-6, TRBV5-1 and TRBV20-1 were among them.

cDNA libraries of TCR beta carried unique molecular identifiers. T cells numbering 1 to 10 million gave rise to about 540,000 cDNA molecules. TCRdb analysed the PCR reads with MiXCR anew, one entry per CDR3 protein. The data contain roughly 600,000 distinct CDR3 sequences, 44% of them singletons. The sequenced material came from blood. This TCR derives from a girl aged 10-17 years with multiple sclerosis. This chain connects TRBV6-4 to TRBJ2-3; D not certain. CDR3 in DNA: TGTGCCAGCAGTGCTGGGAAGAGAGTGCCCGGCGTGAATACGCAGTATTTT. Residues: CASSAGKRVPGVNTQYF.